This TCR beta chain was found in a study of beta chain features in type 1 diabetes. Sequenced material consisted of expressed TCRB transcripts (all of the isolated RNA was reverse transcribed). Only in-frame clones appear in the TCRdb table, and some are missing; sequencing was by immunoSEQ multiplex PCR. Among about 700,000 clones listed, around an eighth were seen once. There are a few counts of this clone. Antigen specificity is unknown. This CDR3 is built from 17 residues. Unmatched junction bases numbered 12, after V lost 2 bases and J lost 5 bases. Germline loops: CDR1 MGHDK, CDR2 SYGVNS. Study findings and constraints: TCRB CDR3s from Type 1 diabetes patients were moderately but significantly shorter in all four CD4+ subsets.

This chain uses TRBV25-1 with TRBJ2-3; 8 nucleotides match TRBD1. Specimen: naive CD4+ T cells from blood. The source of this sequence is a man between 18 and 35 years old with type 1 diabetes. CDR3 amino acids: CASSEVPGRGHGDTQYF. Here the CDR3 DNA reads TGTGCCAGCAGTGAAGTCCCCGGCAGGGGGCATGGAGATACGCAGTATTTT.